These 26 T cell receptor beta chains came from one sample sequenced in a study of blood T cells in healthy people across ages. The use of a sample-barcoded 5' primer and a J-beta primer mix characterized a second PCR of roughly 7 to 11 cycles. TCRdb reanalysed the 5' RACE reads using MiXCR and keeps one entry per CDR3 protein. The sample lists about 900,000 distinct CDR3 sequences; roughly 43% were seen once. The sample comprised blood. Receptor source: a man aged 25 to 40 in good health.

With respect to this clonotype: This may be a read error: a much more frequent sequence differs by one nucleotide. The V and J genes are TRBV6-4 and TRBJ2-3, with TRBD2 matching over 13 bases. From germline, CDR1 is MRHNA and CDR2 SNTAGT. J gave up 2 bases and V 4 bases, and 3 bases lay outside the gene matches. The CDR3 has 16 amino acids. CDR3 bases: TGTGCCAGCAGTGGTGGGACTAGCGGGGACACAGATACGCAGTATTTT. Its translation is CASSGGTSGDTDTQYF.

The chain is built from TRBV4-1 and TRBJ1-5; D remains unclear. This CDR3 contains 15 residues. CDR1 is MGHRA, CDR2 YSYEKL, per germline. Trimming pared 0 bases from V and 5 bases from J, leaving 11 bases between. DNA for the CDR3: TGCGCCAGCAGCCAAGATCCCTTCCCCGATCAGCCCCAGCATTTT. Its protein product is CASSQDPFPDQPQHF.

The chain uses TRBV11-2 and TRBJ2-7; 7 nucleotides line up with TRBD1. Trimming cost V 4 bases and J 6 bases; bases outside gene matches: 6. The CDR3 runs to 13 residues. Germline lookup yields CDR1 SGHAT and CDR2 FQNNGV. The CDR3 is CASSSGGLVEQYF. The CDR3 nucleotides are TGTGCCAGCAGCTCAGGGGGTTTGGTCGAGCAGTACTTC.

This chain uses TRBV15 with TRBJ2-1; D assignment may be TRBD1 or TRBD2 (5 bases each). This CDR3 is 16 amino acids long. V lost 4 bases and J lost 4, with 17 bases in between. Germline CDR1 and CDR2: LNHNV and YYDKDF (reference sequence). The CDR3 here is CATSTPPRGLYNEQFF. The CDR3 DNA reads as TGTGCCACCAGCACGCCGCCACGGGGCCTGTACAATGAGCAGTTCTTC.

This clonotype was counted only a few times. The genes are TRBV11-2 and TRBJ2-5, with D unclear. This CDR3 is 12 amino acids long. Germline CDR1 reads SGHAT; CDR2 reads FQNNGV. The germline V and J ends were trimmed by 5 bases and 4 bases, with 8 bases remaining between them. The CDR3 bases are TGTGCCAGCAGCGTAGGATCAGAGACCCAGTACTTC. It translates to CASSVGSETQYF.

The chain recombines TRBV28 with TRBJ2-7; D call uncertain. Trimming shortened V by 3 bases and J by 0 bases, and 12 bases separated the two germline ends. Looked up from germline, CDR1 is MDHEN and CDR2 is SYDVKM. This CDR3 has 15 amino acids. The CDR3: CASSFPRGNSYEQYF. In DNA, the CDR3 is TGTGCCAGCAGTTTTCCCCGTGGGAACTCCTACGAGCAGTACTTC.

The chain combines TRBV7-2 with TRBJ2-7, with a tentative D call TRBD2 (5 bases). CDR3 length equals 14 residues. From germline, CDR1 is SGHTA and CDR2 FQGNSA. V lost 6 bases and J 0 bases, leaving 12 bases between the germline ends. Here the CDR3 DNA reads TGTGCCAGCAGTCGGAAACTAGACTCCTACGAGCAGTACTTC. This sequence encodes CASSRKLDSYEQYF.

This rearrangement joins TRBV7-2 to TRBJ1-4, with no clear D. The CDR3 length is 15 residues. CDR1 is SGHTA, CDR2 FQGNSA, per germline. V shed 8 bases and J shed 0 bases, with 13 bases lying between them. CDR3 sequence reads: CASGRAATTNEKLFF. CDR3 bases: TGTGCCAGCGGGAGAGCAGCCACAACTAATGAAAAACTGTTTTTT.

This clonotype was detected ten times or more. The gene calls are TRBV3-1 and TRBJ2-3, with D possibly TRBD2 on 7 matching bases. The CDR3 covers 14 residues. The V gene lost 4 bases and the J gene lost 11 bases, with 19 bases spanning the gap. Germline V gene sequence: CDR1 LGHDT, CDR2 YNNKEL (reference sequence). The CDR3 region has the DNA TGTGCCAGCAGCCTCGGACGGGACAAGCGGGAGCAGTATTTT. Translating it yields CASSLGRDKREQYF.

J is TRBJ2-7 and V is TRBV12-5; TRBD1 is a possible D gene (5 bases). The CDR3 extends over 16 amino acids. The V end lost 9 bases, the J end lost 2 bases, and 23 bases lay between the germline ends. Germline-derived CDR1 and CDR2 are LGHNT and FRNRAP. The CDR3 DNA is TGTGCTAGGGACAAGGGCACGGCCGCCCTTCCCTACGAGCAGTACTTC. It codes for CARDKGTAALPYEQYF.

The chain recombines TRBV28 with TRBJ2-5; D could derive from TRBD1 or TRBD2 (6 bases each). The germline gives CDR1 MDHEN, CDR2 SYDVKM. V lost 11 bases, J lost 11 bases, and 21 bases lay in between. CDR3 length equals 12 residues. DNA of the CDR3: TGTGCCGGCGGGACACAGTTAGATGAGCAGTACTTC. The encoded protein is CAGGTQLDEQYF. The full variable domain, in which reference TRBV28 and TRBJ2-5 provide the parts outside the CDR3, is DVKVTQSSRYLVKRTGEKVFLECVQDMDHENMFWYRQDPGLGLRLIYFSYDVKMKEKGDIPEGYSVSREKKERFSLILESASTNQTSMYLCAGGTQLDEQYFGPGTRLLVL.

This clonotype was seen a handful of times. The chain carries TRBV6-1 and TRBJ2-1, with 7 bases aligning to TRBD1. Germline assignment: CDR1 MNHNS and CDR2 SASEGT. Germline trimming cut 4 bases from V and 2 bases from J; bases unmatched to any gene: 5. The CDR3 covers 15 residues. The CDR3 region has the DNA TGTGCCAGCAGTGCCCGGACAGGTACCTACAATGAGCAGTTCTTC. Residues: CASSARTGTYNEQFF.

The genes are TRBV7-3 and TRBJ1-4, with a possible D match to TRBD1 (5 bases). Germline CDR1 SGHTA, CDR2 FQGTGA. V was shortened by 6 bases and J by 8 bases, with 13 bases between the two germline ends. CDR3 length equals 13 residues. The CDR3 nucleotides read TGTGCCAGCAGTAGGGACGTCGGCGAAAAACTGTTTTTT. This encodes CASSRDVGEKLFF.

This clonotype came up a few times. The CDR3 sequence is CSARALRQSNEKLFF. Written as DNA, the CDR3 is TGCAGTGCCCGCGCTCTTAGACAGTCTAATGAAAAACTGTTTTTT. The chain recombines TRBV20-1 with TRBJ1-4, with D possibly being TRBD1 (5 bases). Germline V gene data show CDR1 as DFQATT and CDR2 as SNEGSKA (reference sequence). V was pared by 6 bases and J by 3 bases, with 17 bases between. CDR3 length: 15 amino acids.

This clonotype has only one observation. The chain carries TRBV4-3 and TRBJ2-1; the D call may be TRBD1 or TRBD2 (5 bases each). Germline V gene data show CDR1 as LGHNA and CDR2 as YSLEER. Trimming removed 0 bases at V and 8 bases at J, with 17 bases between. This CDR3 has 16 amino acids. CDR3 sequence: CASSQDMAGRVYEQFF. CDR3 DNA: TGCGCCAGCAGCCAAGATATGGCAGGGAGAGTGTATGAGCAGTTCTTC.

V gene TRBV7-2 combines with J gene TRBJ1-1, with a weak D call TRBD1 (5 bases). Germline V lookup: CDR1 SGHTA, CDR2 FQGNSA. This CDR3 has 12 residues. Trimming pared 2 bases from V and 11 bases from J, leaving 12 bases between. In DNA, the CDR3 is TGTGCCAGCAGCTTAAGAACCGGGACGGCTTTCTTT. Its translation is CASSLRTGTAFF.

This clonotype was found a few times. The chain combines TRBV12-3 or TRBV12-4 with TRBJ2-1, with 12 bases matching TRBD2. The CDR3 contains 15 residues. V was clipped by 6 bases and J by 5 bases; unmatched bases: 5. The CDR3, as DNA: TGTGCCAGCAGACTAGCGGGGGGCCGGAACAATGAGCAGTTCTTC. Amino acids: CASRLAGGRNNEQFF.

The chain carries TRBV6-2 or TRBV6-3 and TRBJ2-6; tentatively, D is TRBD1 (5 bases). The germline V and J ends were trimmed by 4 bases and 0 bases, with 13 bases remaining between them. CDR3 length equals 17 residues. From germline, CDR1 is MNHEY and CDR2 SVGEGT. CDR3 protein: CASSLGATDSGANVLTF. The CDR3 DNA reads TGTGCCAGCAGTTTAGGGGCCACCGACTCTGGGGCCAACGTCCTGACTTTC.

The J gene is TRBJ2-5, the V gene TRBV11-2; 8 bases are a match to TRBD1. Germline loops: CDR1 SGHAT, CDR2 FQNNGV. V shed 6 bases and J 0 bases; nucleotides not matched to a gene: 6. CDR3 length equals 15 residues. The CDR3: CASSRGQGYQETQYF. The CDR3 coding sequence is TGTGCCAGCAGTCGAGGACAGGGATACCAAGAGACCCAGTACTTC.

V gene TRBV7-2 combines with J gene TRBJ1-6; a possible D gene is TRBD1 (5 bases). Germline lookup yields CDR1 SGHTA and CDR2 FQGNSA. Trimming cost V 3 bases and J 13 bases, with 13 bases left between them. The CDR3 contains 13 residues. CDR3 region: CASSLENRFPLHF. CDR3 sequence (DNA): TGTGCCAGCAGCTTGGAAAACAGGTTTCCCCTCCACTTT.

The genes are TRBV28 and TRBJ1-5; 9 nucleotides line up with TRBD1. Unmatched junction bases numbered 11, after V lost 10 bases and J lost 7 bases. Germline V CDR1 and CDR2: MDHEN, SYDVKM. This CDR3 contains 14 residues. In DNA, the CDR3 is TGTGCCACCACCTCGGACAGGGGACGACAGCCCCAGCATTTT. This translates into CATTSDRGRQPQHF.

This rearrangement joins TRBV6-2 or TRBV6-3 to TRBJ2-7, with TRBD2 matching 15 bases. The germline V gene has CDR1 MNHEY and CDR2 SVGEGT. The CDR3 sequence is 18 residues long. V lost 5 bases to trimming and J lost 0 bases; unmatched junction nucleotides: 8. The CDR3, as DNA: TGTGCCAGCAGTGCGGGACTAGCGGGGGGCCTTTTCTCCTACGAGCAGTACTTC. Translating gives CASSAGLAGGLFSYEQYF.

The J gene is TRBJ2-3, the V gene TRBV4-3; the match to TRBD1 covers 7 bases. Trimming took 0 bases from V and 2 from J; bases not matched to a gene: 5. The germline V gene encodes CDR1 LGHNA and CDR2 YSLEER. The CDR3 contains 16 residues. The CDR3 region is CASSQDQGQTTDTQYF. The CDR3 DNA reads TGCGCCAGCAGCCAAGATCAGGGACAGACCACAGATACGCAGTATTTT.

Many counts were recorded for this clonotype. The chain has TRBV7-2 and TRBJ1-5; D unclear. Trimming removed 1 base from V and 4 bases from J, with 8 bases in between. CDR3 length equals 14 residues. Looked up from germline, CDR1 is SGHTA and CDR2 is FQGNSA. CDR3 sequence reads: CASSLETGNQPQHF. In DNA, the CDR3 is TGTGCCAGCAGCTTAGAGACGGGAAATCAGCCCCAGCATTTT.

The chain joins TRBV2 to TRBJ2-3; TRBD1 agrees at 7 bases. The germline V gene encodes CDR1 SNHLY and CDR2 FYNNEI. This CDR3 region has 15 residues. V was clipped by 4 bases and J by 0 bases; unmatched bases: 4. The CDR3 region is CASSGQGESTDTQYF. CDR3 coding DNA: TGTGCCAGCAGTGGTCAGGGGGAAAGCACAGATACGCAGTATTTT.

The rearrangement links TRBV10-3 to TRBJ1-4; the match to TRBD1 covers 9 bases. The CDR3 length is 15 residues. The germline gives CDR1 ENHRY, CDR2 SYGVKD. The V segment lost 5 bases and the J segment 7 bases; nucleotides outside the gene matches: 8. CDR3 loop: CAISSDRGRGEKLFF. In DNA form, the CDR3 reads TGTGCCATCAGTTCGGACAGGGGCAGGGGTGAAAAACTGTTTTTT.